Listed below are T cell receptor beta chains from one sample, sequenced in a study of T cell responses to AZD1222 COVID-19 vaccine. Clones were sequenced by immunoSEQ multiplex PCR, and TCRdb holds only the in-frame ones, with some missing. The repertoire holds about 200,000 clones, over 85% seen once, with less than 4.5% in the top ten. Sequenced material: peripheral blood, taken 28 days after the second dose of the MenACWY control vaccine. The origin of the receptors is an adult who received the MenACWY meningococcal vaccine as a control. The CDR3 runs from the conserved cysteine through the conserved F or W. The D gene is left open where the match is weak. Clone size is shown for a subset of rows, as once, few, many or a class of expanded clone.

>TRBV12-5|TRBJ1-6|.|.
CASGTRLQSPLHF
TGTGCTAGTGGTACAAGACTACAATCACCCCTCCACTTT
>TRBV15|TRBJ2-1|TRBD2|few
CATSRDRTSREQFF
TGTGCCACCAGCAGAGATCGGACTAGCAGGGAGCAGTTCTTC
>TRBV27|TRBJ2-5|TRBD2|.
CASQLSGISETQYF
TGTGCCAGTCAACTTAGCGGGATCAGTGAGACCCAGTACTTC
>TRBV28|TRBJ1-4|TRBD1|.
CASSRPGQGDEKLFF
TGTGCCAGCAGTCGACCGGGACAGGGGGATGAAAAACTGTTTTTT
>TRBV12-3/TRBV12-4|TRBJ1-4|.|.
CASRGTNEKLFF
TGTGCCAGCAGGGGGACTAATGAAAAACTGTTTTTT
>TRBV27|TRBJ2-7|.|.
CASRQVGNEQYF
TGTGCCAGCAGACAGGTTGGGAACGAGCAGTACTTC
>TRBV10-3|TRBJ1-2|TRBD1|once
CAISDLGQGENYGYTF
TGTGCCATCAGTGACCTCGGACAGGGAGAGAACTATGGCTACACCTTC
>TRBV12-3/TRBV12-4|TRBJ2-1|TRBD1|.
CASSLDRGLEQFF
TGTGCCAGCAGCCTGGACAGGGGGCTTGAGCAGTTCTTC
>TRBV3-1/TRBV3-2|TRBJ2-3|.|.
CASSHRRDGQLTDTQYF
TGTGCCAGCAGCCACCGGAGGGACGGACAACTCACAGATACGCAGTATTTT
>TRBV2|TRBJ1-2|.|.
CASSPDRNYGYTF
TGTGCCAGCAGTCCTGACAGAAACTATGGCTACACCTTC
>TRBV3-1/TRBV3-2|TRBJ1-2|.|.
CASSLSSGGYTF
TGTGCCAGCAGCCTATCGTCGGGAGGCTACACCTTC
>TRBV7-9|TRBJ1-2|.|once
CASYRSGTFESYTF
TGTGCCAGTTATCGATCCGGGACCTTCGAGAGCTACACCTTC
>TRBV11-3|TRBJ2-3|TRBD2|.
CASSEGGSRDTQYF
TGTGCCAGCAGCGAAGGCGGGAGTCGAGATACGCAGTATTTT
>TRBV3-1/TRBV3-2|TRBJ2-7|.|.
CASSQEGPPEQYF
TGTGCCAGCAGCCAAGAAGGGCCCCCCGAGCAGTACTTC
>TRBV30|TRBJ2-7|.|.
CAWSVQGRDYEQYF
TGTGCCTGGAGTGTACAAGGGAGAGACTACGAGCAGTACTTC
>TRBV28|TRBJ1-5|.|.
CAWRARGGLGQPQHF
TGTGCCTGGAGGGCACGCGGGGGGTTGGGTCAGCCCCAGCATTTT
>TRBV7-9|TRBJ1-1|TRBD1|.
CASSSLGTAVAEAFF
TGTGCCAGCAGCTCGCTCGGGACAGCCGTTGCTGAAGCTTTCTTT
>TRBV7-2|TRBJ1-3|.|.
CASSSTTGNTIYF
TGTGCCAGCAGCTCCACGACTGGAAACACCATATATTTT
>TRBV3-1/TRBV3-2|TRBJ2-6|.|once
CASSQRARGANVLTF
TGTGCCAGCAGCCAGAGAGCAAGGGGGGCCAACGTCCTGACTTTC
>TRBV6-4|TRBJ1-6|TRBD1|.
CASSAGTDNSPLHF
TGTGCCAGCAGCGCCGGGACAGATAATTCACCCCTCCACTTT
>TRBV29-1|TRBJ1-1|TRBD1|.
CSVERGQRNEAFF
TGCAGCGTTGAAAGGGGACAGAGAAATGAAGCTTTCTTT
>TRBV20-1|TRBJ1-5|.|.
CSAGGEAQHF
TGCAGTGCCGGGGGTGAGGCCCAGCATTTT
>TRBV28|TRBJ2-7|.|.
CASSLYYEQYF
TGTGCCAGCAGTCTTTACTACGAGCAGTACTTC
>TRBV7-2|TRBJ1-1|.|.
CASSLVRVDTEAFF
TGTGCCAGCAGCTTAGTTAGGGTGGACACTGAAGCTTTCTTT
>TRBV29-1|TRBJ2-2|.|.
CSVEGRENTGELFF
TGCAGCGTTGAAGGACGGGAGAACACCGGGGAGCTGTTTTTT
>TRBV6-5|TRBJ1-4|.|.
CASRDGATNEKLFF
TGTGCCAGCAGGGACGGTGCAACTAATGAAAAACTGTTTTTT
>TRBV7-2|TRBJ2-3|.|.
CASSLGQITDTQYF
TGTGCCAGCAGCCTCGGACAGATCACAGATACGCAGTATTTT
>TRBV27|TRBJ1-2|.|.
CASSFGQNYGYTF
TGTGCCAGCAGTTTTGGGCAGAACTATGGCTACACCTTC
>TRBV7-7|TRBJ2-3|TRBD2|.
CASSLGAGADTDTQYF
TGTGCTAGCAGCTTAGGGGCGGGAGCAGACACAGATACGCAGTATTTT
>TRBV9|TRBJ1-2|TRBD1|.
CASSVEQGFYGYTF
TGTGCCAGCAGCGTAGAACAGGGGTTCTATGGCTACACCTTC
>TRBV11-2|TRBJ2-7|.|.
CASSLSGGYEQYF
TGTGCCAGCAGCTTAAGTGGCGGCTACGAGCAGTACTTC
>TRBV28|TRBJ1-2|.|.
CASSLRDRFNYGYTF
TGTGCCAGCAGTTTACGGGACCGATTTAACTATGGCTACACCTTC
>TRBV5-1|TRBJ2-2|.|.
CASSLDRTPANTGELFF
TGCGCCAGCAGCTTGGATAGGACTCCCGCGAACACCGGGGAGCTGTTTTTT